Below are 8 T cell receptor beta chains sequenced from a single sample in a study of T cells after yellow fever vaccination. TCRdb re-analysed the 5' RACE reads in MiXCR, keeping a single row per CDR3 protein. Among roughly 250,000 distinct CDR3 sequences, about an eighth were seen once, and the ten largest hold roughly 0.5%. Sample: CD4+ T cells sorted from PBMCs, taken 45 days after the yellow fever booster vaccination. These receptors were obtained from a young man who received the YFV17D yellow fever vaccine.

The V call is TRBV15, the J call TRBJ1-5; D is unclear. The germline V gene has CDR1 LNHNV and CDR2 YYDKDF (reference sequence). This CDR3 comprises 15 residues. V gave up 5 bases and J gave up 0 bases, with 11 bases separating them. Here the CDR3 DNA reads TGTGCCACCAGCGGCCGGGAAATTAGCAATCAGCCCCAGCATTTT. Its translation: CATSGREISNQPQHF.

This clonotype showed up just a few times. This chain joins TRBV20-1 and TRBJ2-1; TRBD2 matches 15 bases. CDR1 is DFQATT, CDR2 SNEGSKA, per germline (reference sequence). Unmatched junction bases numbered 6, after V lost 6 bases and J lost 0 bases. This CDR3 is 17 amino acids long. CDR3 bases: TGCAGTGCAATGGGGACTAGCGGGAGGAGCTCCTACAATGAGCAGTTCTTC. Translation gives CSAMGTSGRSSYNEQFF.

The table lists this clonotype with a few counts. Compared with germline, one end of the junction differs, possibly owing to a read error. The chain carries TRBV6-2 or TRBV6-3 and TRBJ2-4; 7 bases map to TRBD2. This CDR3 is built from 12 residues. Germline CDR1 is MNHEY and CDR2 is SVGEGT. As DNA, the CDR3 is TGTGCCAGCAGTTTCTGGGGACTACGGATGGACTTC. It translates to CASSFWGLRMDF.

The table lists this clonotype with a few counts. The chain is built from TRBV7-9 and TRBJ2-3; 13 bases line up with TRBD2. The CDR3 is made up of 16 amino acids. CDR1 is SEHNR, CDR2 FQNEAQ, per germline (reference sequence). Trimming removed 5 bases from V and 3 bases from J; junction bases left unmatched: 5. For the CDR3, the DNA is TGTGCCAGCAGCCGAGGACTAGCGGGAGTAACAGATACGCAGTATTTT. Translated: CASSRGLAGVTDTQYF.

The chain joins TRBV28 to TRBJ2-1; D is ambiguous. V dropped 6 bases and J dropped 1 base, with 13 bases sitting between them. This CDR3 spans 15 amino acids. Per germline, CDR1 MDHEN and CDR2 SYDVKM. The CDR3 reads CASSPALVSYNEQFF. As DNA, the CDR3 is TGTGCCAGCAGCCCAGCTCTAGTTTCCTACAATGAGCAGTTCTTC.

As for this clonotype: The junction departs from the called germline gene at one end, perhaps through a read error. The chain couples TRBV4-3 to TRBJ2-5, with D perhaps TRBD2 (7 bases). Germline CDR1 is LGHNA and CDR2 is YSLEER. The CDR3 totals 14 residues. CDR3 nucleotide sequence: TGCGCCAGCAGCTCCGCGGGGGCAGGGGAGAACCAGTACTTC. It yields the protein CASSSAGAGENQYF.

The rearrangement links TRBV5-1 to TRBJ2-7; TRBD2 matches 11 bases. The trim removed 4 bases at V and 2 bases at J, leaving 8 bases unmatched. Looked up from germline, CDR1 is SGHRS and CDR2 is YFSETQ. There are 16 residues in the CDR3. The CDR3 DNA reads as TGCGCCAGCAGCGGTACCGGGACTAGCGGAACCTACGAGCAGTACTTC. Its protein product is CASSGTGTSGTYEQYF.

The rearrangement joins TRBV20-1 to TRBJ2-2; D remains ambiguous. Trimming pared 6 bases from V and 6 bases from J, leaving 11 bases between. The germline V gene encodes CDR1 DFQATT and CDR2 SNEGSKA (reference sequence). The CDR3 is 12 residues long. DNA of the CDR3: TGCAGTGCCTCTGGGGATCCCGGGGAGCTGTTTTTT. It translates to CSASGDPGELFF.